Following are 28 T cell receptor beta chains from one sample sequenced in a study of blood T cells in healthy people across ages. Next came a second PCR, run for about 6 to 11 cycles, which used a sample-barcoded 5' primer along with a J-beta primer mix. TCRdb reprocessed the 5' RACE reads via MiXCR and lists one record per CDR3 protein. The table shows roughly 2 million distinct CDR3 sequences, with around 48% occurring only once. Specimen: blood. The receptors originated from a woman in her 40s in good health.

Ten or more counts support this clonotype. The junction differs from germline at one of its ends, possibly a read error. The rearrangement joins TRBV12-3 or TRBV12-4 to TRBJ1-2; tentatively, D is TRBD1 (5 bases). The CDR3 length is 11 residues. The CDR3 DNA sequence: TGCGCCAGCAGCTTGGGGCATGGCTACACCTTC. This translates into CASSLGHGYTF.

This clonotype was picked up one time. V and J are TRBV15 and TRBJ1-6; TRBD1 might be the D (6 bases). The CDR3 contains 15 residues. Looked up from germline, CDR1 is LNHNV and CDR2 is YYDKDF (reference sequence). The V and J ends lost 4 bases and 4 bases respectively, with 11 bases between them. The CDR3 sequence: CATSTRDTYNSPLHF. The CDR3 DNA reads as TGTGCCACCAGCACCCGGGACACTTATAATTCACCCCTCCACTTT.

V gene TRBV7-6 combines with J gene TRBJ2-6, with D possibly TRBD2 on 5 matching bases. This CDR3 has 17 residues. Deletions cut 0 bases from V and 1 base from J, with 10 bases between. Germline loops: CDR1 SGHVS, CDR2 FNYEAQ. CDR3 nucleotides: TGTGCCAGCAGCTTAGCGGAGGTAGAATCTGGGGCCAACGTCCTGACTTTC. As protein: CASSLAEVESGANVLTF.

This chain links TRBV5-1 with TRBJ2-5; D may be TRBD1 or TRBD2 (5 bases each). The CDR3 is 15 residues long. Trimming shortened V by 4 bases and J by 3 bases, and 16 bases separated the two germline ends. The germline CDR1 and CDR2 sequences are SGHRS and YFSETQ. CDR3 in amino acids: CASSPDGQGEETQYF. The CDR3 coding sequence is TGCGCCAGCAGCCCTGACGGCCAGGGAGAAGAGACCCAGTACTTC.

CDR3 loop: CASSFRVPGQNYGYTF. The CDR3 DNA follows: TGTGCCAGCAGCTTTAGGGTCCCAGGGCAGAACTATGGCTACACCTTC. The chain links TRBV11-2 to TRBJ1-2; tentative D call: TRBD1 (5 bases). The V gene's germline CDR1 is SGHAT and CDR2 FQNNGV. V was trimmed by 3 bases and J by 2 bases, leaving 16 bases between them. CDR3 length: 16 residues.

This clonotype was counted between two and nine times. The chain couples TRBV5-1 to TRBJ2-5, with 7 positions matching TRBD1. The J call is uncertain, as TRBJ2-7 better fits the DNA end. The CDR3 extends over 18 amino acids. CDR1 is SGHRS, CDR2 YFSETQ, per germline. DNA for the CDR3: TGCGCCAGCAGCTCGGTCTCCGGGACAGCGGATTCCCAGTACGAGCAGTACTTC. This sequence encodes CASSSVSGTADSQYEQYF.

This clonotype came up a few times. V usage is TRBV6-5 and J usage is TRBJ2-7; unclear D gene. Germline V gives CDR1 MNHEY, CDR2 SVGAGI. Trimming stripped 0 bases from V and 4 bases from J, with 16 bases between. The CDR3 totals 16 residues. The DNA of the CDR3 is TGTGCCAGCAGTTACTCGACTCCTGCTTTGGGGTACGAGCAGTACTTC. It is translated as CASSYSTPALGYEQYF.

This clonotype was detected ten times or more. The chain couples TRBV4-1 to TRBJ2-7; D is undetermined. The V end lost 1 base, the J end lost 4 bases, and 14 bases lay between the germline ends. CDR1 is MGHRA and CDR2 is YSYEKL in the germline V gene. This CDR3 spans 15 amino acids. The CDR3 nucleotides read TGCGCCAGCAGCCAAGTGTTTACTGGTGATTACGAGCAGTACTTC. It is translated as CASSQVFTGDYEQYF.

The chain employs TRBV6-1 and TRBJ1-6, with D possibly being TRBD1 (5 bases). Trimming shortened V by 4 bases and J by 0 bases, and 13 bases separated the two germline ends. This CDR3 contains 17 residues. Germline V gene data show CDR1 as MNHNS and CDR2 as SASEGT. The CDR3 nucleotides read TGTGCCAGCAGTGCCACAGGACTATACTCCTATAATTCACCCCTCCACTTT. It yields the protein CASSATGLYSYNSPLHF.

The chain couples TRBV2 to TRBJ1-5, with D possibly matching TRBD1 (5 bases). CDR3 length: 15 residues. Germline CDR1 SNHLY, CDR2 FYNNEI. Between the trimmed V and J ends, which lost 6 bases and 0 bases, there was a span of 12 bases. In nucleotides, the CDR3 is TGTGCCAGCAGCAGACAGCCACATAGCAATCAGCCCCAGCATTTT. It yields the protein CASSRQPHSNQPQHF.

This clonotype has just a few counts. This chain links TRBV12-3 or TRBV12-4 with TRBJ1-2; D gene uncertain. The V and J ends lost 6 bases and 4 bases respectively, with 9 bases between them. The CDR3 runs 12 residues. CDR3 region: CASSPRTYGYTF. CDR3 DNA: TGTGCCAGCAGCCCTAGGACCTATGGCTACACCTTC.

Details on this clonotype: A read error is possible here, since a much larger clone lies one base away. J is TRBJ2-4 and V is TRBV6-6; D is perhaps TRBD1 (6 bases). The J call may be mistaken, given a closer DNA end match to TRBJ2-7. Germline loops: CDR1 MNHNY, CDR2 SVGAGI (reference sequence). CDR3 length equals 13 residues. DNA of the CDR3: TGTGCCAGCAGTTACCAGGGGACCTACGAGCAGTACTTC. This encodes CASSYQGTYEQYF.

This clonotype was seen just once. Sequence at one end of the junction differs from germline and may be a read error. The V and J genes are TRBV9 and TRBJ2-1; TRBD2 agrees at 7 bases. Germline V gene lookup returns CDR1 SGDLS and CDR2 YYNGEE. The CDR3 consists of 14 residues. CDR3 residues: CACSVGPTSSEQFF. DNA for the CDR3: TGTGCCTGCAGCGTAGGCCCGACTAGCAGTGAGCAGTTCTTC. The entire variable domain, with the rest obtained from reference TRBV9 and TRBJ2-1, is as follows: DSGVTQTPKHLITATGQRVTLRCSPRSGDLSVYWYQQSLDQGLQFLIQYYNGEERAKGNILERFSAQQFPDLHSELNLSSLELGDSALYFCACSVGPTSSEQFFGPGTRLTVL.

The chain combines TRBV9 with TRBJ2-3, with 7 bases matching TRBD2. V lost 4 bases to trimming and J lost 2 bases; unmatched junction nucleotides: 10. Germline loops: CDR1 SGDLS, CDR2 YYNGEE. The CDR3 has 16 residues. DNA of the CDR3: TGTGCCAGCAGCCTGAGACGCCTAGCGGACACAGATACGCAGTATTTT. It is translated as CASSLRRLADTDTQYF.

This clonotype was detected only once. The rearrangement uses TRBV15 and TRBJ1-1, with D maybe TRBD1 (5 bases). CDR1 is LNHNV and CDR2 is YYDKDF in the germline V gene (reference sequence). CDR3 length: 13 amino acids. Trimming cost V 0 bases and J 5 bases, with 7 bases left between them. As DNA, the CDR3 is TGTGCCACCAGCAGAGAGCCAGGGACTGAAGCTTTCTTT. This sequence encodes CATSREPGTEAFF.

The CDR3 bases are TGTGCCAGCACCTCGACAGGCTCCTACGAGCAGTACTTC. Amino acid sequence: CASTSTGSYEQYF. The chain combines TRBV28 with TRBJ2-7, with D perhaps TRBD1 (6 bases). CDR1 MDHEN and CDR2 SYDVKM come from the germline V gene. The CDR3 contains 13 residues. V lost 7 bases and J lost 0, with 10 bases in between.

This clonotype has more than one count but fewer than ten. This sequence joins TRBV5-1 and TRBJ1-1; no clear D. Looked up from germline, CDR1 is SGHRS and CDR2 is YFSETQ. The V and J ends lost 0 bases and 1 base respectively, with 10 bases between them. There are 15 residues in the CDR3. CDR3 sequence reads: CASSLVGGSNTEAFF. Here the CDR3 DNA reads TGCGCCAGCAGCTTGGTGGGTGGCTCGAACACTGAAGCTTTCTTT.

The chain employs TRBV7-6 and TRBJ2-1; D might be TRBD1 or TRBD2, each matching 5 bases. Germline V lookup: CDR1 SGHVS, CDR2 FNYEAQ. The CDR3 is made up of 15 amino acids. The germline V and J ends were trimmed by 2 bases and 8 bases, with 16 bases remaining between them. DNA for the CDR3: TGTGCCAGCAGCTTAACCTGGGGCGGAGGAGATGAGCAGTTCTTC. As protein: CASSLTWGGGDEQFF. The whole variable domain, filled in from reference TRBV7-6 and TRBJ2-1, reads GAGVSQSPRYKVTKRGQDVALRCDPISGHVSLYWYRQALGQGPEFLTYFNYEAQQDKSGLPNDRFSAERPEGSISTLTIQRTEQRDSAMYRCASSLTWGGGDEQFFGPGTRLTVL.

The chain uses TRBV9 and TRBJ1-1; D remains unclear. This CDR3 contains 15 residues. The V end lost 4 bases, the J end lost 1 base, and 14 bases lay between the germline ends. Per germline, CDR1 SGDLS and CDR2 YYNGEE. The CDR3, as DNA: TGTGCCAGCAGCCCCCGGACCAAGGGGAACACTGAAGCTTTCTTT. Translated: CASSPRTKGNTEAFF.

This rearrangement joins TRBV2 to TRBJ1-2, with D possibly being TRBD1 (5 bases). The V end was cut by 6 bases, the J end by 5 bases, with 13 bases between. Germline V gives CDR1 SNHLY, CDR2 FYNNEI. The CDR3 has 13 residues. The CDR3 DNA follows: TGTGCCAGCAGCAAGGGGACGTCATATGGCTACACCTTC. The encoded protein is CASSKGTSYGYTF.

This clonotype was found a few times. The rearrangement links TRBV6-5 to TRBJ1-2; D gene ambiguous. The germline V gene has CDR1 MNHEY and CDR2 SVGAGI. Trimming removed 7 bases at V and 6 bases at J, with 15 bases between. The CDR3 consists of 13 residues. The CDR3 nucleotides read TGTGCCAGCACCCTCTCGGGAGCGAATGGCTACACCTTC. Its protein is CASTLSGANGYTF.

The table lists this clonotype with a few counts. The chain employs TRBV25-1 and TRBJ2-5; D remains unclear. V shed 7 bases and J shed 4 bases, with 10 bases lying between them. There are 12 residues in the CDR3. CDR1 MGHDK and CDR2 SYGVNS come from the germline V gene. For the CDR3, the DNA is TGTGCCAGCACCGGGTCCCGAGAGACCCAGTACTTC. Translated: CASTGSRETQYF.

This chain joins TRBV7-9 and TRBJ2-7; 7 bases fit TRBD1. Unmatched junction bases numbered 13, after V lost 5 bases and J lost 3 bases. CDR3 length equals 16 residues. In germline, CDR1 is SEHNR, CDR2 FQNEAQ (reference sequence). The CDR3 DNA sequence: TGTGCCAGCAGCGTACTACAGGGGAAGTACCTCTACGAGCAGTACTTC. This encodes CASSVLQGKYLYEQYF.

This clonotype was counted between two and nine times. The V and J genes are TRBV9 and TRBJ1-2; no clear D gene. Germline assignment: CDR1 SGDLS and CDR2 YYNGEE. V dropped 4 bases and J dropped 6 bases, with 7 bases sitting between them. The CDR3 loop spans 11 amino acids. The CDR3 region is CASSPSNGYTF. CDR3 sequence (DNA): TGTGCCAGCAGCCCATCTAATGGCTACACCTTC.

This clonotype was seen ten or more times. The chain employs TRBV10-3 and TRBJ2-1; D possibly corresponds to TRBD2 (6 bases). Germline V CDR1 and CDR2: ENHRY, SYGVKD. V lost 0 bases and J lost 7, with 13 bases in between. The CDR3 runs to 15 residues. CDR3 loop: CAISESAQSGNEQFF. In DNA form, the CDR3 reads TGTGCCATCAGTGAGTCGGCCCAAAGCGGGAATGAGCAGTTCTTC.

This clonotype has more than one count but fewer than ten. The CDR3 DNA follows: TGTGCCATCAGTGACAATACCGGGACTAGCGGGAAGAGCTCCTACAATGAGCAGTTCTTC. Amino acids: CAISDNTGTSGKSSYNEQFF. V usage is TRBV10-3 and J usage is TRBJ2-1; 13 nucleotides match TRBD2. With 3 bases clipped from V and 0 bases from J, the junction kept 11 bases outside the gene matches. The CDR3 consists of 20 residues. The germline V gene encodes CDR1 ENHRY and CDR2 SYGVKD.

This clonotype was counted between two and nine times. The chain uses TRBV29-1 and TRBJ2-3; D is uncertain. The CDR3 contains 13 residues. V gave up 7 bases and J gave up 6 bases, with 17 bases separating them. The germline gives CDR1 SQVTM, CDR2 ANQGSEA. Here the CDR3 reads CSEGDLPSDTQYF. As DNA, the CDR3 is TGCAGCGAGGGTGACTTGCCGTCGGATACGCAGTATTTT.

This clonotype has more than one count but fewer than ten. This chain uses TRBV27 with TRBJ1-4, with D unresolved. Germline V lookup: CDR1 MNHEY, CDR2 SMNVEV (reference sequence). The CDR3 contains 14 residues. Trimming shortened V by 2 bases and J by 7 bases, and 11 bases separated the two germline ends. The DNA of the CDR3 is TGTGCCAGCAGTTTAGGTGGGCAGAGTGAAAAACTGTTTTTT. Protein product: CASSLGGQSEKLFF.